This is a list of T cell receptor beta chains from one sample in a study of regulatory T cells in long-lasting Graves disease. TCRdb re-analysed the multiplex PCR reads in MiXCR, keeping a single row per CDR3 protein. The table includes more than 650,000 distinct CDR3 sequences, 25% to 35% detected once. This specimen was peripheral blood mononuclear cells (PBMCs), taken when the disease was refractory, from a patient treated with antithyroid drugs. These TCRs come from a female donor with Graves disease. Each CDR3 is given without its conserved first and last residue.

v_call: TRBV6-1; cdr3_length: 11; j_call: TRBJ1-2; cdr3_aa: ASSEDRVEGYT
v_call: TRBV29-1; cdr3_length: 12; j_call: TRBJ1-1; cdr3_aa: SVFTLGVWTEAF
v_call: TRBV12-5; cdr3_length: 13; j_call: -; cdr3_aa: ASGLVLAGVAEQF
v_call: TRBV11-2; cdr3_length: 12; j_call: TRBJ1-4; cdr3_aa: ASSLGASNEKLF
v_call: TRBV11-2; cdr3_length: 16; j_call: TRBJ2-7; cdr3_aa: ASSPSQVGTSGSYEQY
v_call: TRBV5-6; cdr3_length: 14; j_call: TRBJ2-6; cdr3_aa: ASTPGWGSGANVLT
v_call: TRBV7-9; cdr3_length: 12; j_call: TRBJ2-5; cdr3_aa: ASSSQSYQETRY
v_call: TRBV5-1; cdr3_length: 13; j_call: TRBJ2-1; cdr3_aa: ASCETGTGGSEQF
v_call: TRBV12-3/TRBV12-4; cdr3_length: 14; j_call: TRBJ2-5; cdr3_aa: ASRPLPAGGEETQY
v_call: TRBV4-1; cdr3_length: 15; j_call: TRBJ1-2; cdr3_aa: ASSQDRGQGSPGGYT
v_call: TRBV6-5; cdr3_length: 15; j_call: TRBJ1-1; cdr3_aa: ASSSTSTGAMNTEAF
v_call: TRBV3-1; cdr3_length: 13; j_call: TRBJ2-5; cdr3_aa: ASSHAAGTQETQY
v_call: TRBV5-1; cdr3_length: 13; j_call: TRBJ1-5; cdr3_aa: ASSLEGYSNQPQH
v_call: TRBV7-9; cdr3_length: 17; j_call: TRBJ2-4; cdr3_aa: ASSGPGQGQSLAKNIQY
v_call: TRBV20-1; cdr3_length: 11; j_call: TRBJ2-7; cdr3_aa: SALAGGGYEQY
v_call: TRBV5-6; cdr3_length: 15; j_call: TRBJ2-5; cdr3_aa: ASSLVRGASGKETQY
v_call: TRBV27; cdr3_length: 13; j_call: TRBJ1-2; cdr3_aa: ASRNWDRTNYGYT
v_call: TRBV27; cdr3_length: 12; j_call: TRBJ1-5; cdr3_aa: ASSVRGANQPQH
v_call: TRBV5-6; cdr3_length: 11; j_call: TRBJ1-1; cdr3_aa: ASSFQDNTEAF
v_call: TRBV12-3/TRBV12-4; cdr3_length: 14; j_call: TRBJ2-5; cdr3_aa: ASTIGPGQGQETQY
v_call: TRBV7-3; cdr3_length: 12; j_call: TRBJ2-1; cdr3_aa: ASSRTRGYNEQF
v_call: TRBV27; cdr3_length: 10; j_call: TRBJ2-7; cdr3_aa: ASSPGGGEQY
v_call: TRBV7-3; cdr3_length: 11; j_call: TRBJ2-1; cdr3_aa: ASSAGTWTEQF
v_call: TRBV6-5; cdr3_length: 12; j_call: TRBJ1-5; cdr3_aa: ASSFAMGNQPQH
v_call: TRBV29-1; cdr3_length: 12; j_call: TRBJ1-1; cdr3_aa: SVGPSGVGTEAF
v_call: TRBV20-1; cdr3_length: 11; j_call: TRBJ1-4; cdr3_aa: SAADRVAEKLF
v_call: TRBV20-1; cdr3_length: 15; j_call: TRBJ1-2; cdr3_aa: SVMMGEGDLANYGYT
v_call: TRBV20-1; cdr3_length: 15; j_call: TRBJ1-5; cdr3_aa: SAREPGGPFGNQPQH
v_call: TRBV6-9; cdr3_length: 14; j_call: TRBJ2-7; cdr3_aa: ASSYKSFQAGYEQY
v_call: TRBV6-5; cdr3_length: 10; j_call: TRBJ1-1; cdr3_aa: ASSLGEAEAF
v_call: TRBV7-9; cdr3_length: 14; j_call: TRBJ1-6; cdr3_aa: ASSSDRLGVNSPLH
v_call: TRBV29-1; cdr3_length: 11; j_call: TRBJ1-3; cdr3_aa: TVSAGVGNTIY
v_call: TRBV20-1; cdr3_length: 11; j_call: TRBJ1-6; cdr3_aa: SSPRDTYSPLH
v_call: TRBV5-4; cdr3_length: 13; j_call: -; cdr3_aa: ASSIGTGGHGTQY
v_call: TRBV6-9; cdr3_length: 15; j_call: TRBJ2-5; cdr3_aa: ASSYSAGGAVGETQY
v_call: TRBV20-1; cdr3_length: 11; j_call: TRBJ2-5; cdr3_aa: SAQSGTQETQY
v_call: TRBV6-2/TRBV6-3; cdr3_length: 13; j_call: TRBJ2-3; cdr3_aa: ASSPDRARTDTQY
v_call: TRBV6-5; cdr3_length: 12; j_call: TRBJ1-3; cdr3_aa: ASSYGLSGNTIY
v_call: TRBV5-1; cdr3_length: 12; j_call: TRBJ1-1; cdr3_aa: ASSLSGQNTEAL
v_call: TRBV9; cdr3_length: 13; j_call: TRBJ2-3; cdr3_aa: ASSARQGRTDTQY